This T cell receptor (beta chain) was retrieved from a study of shared clonotypes between healthy human individuals. About this clone: What it binds is not known.

Whole-study results and caveats: Only blood samples were collected, and tissue repertoires likely differ. Non-shared clonotypes showed lower generation probabilities than clonotypes common to all four donors. Estimated richness was generally greater in naive than memory subsets. Among donors, sharing of clonotypes was expected to be affected by sequencing depth.

From germline, CDR1 is SGHRS and CDR2 YFSETQ. CDR3 length: 18 residues. The V gene end was trimmed by 2 bases and the J gene end by 8 bases; junction bases not matched to a gene: 15. Some clones are missing from TCRdb's copy, which holds only in-frame ones; the method was immunoSEQ multiplex PCR. The sample consists of roughly 1 million clones, around 75% of them appearing once. The genes are TRBV5-1 and TRBJ2-1, with 11 bases matching TRBD2. The clonotype originates from a man between 18 and 35 years old in good health. The sample taken for sequencing was memory CD4+ T cells sorted from blood. Subset meaning: CD45RA-negative fraction. The CDR3 DNA reads as TGCGCCAGCAGCTTTTTCGTTAGCGGGAGGGCCGTCTTCGATGAGCAGTTCTTC. Amino acids: CASSFFVSGRAVFDEQFF.